These 10 T cell receptor beta chains originate from one sample sequenced in a study of immune evolution from preneoplasia to lung adenocarcinoma. The method was immunoSEQ multiplex PCR; TCRdb's version includes in-frame clones alone and lacks a portion of them. The data show about 10,000 clones, with about three quarters seen just once and about 4.9% held by the top ten. The sample consisted of FFPE minimally invasive lung adenocarcinoma tissue. These receptors originate from a person between 65 and 79 years old with lung adenocarcinoma. Some clones in this sample may be carry-over from other donors' samples.

Only one count was recorded for this clone. CDR3 protein: CSAGTGDSNQPQHF. Written as DNA, the CDR3 is TGCAGCGCCGGGACAGGGGACAGCAATCAGCCCCAGCATTTT. This chain joins TRBV29-1 and TRBJ1-5, with 10 bases lining up with TRBD1. V lost 7 bases, J lost 1 base, and 4 bases stayed unmatched. Germline CDR1 SQVTM, CDR2 ANQGSEA. This CDR3 spans 14 amino acids.

V and J are TRBV9 and TRBJ2-5; a weak D match, TRBD1 (5 bases). The CDR3 covers 13 residues. Germline assignment: CDR1 SGDLS and CDR2 YYNGEE. V gave up 5 bases and J gave up 3 bases, with 11 bases separating them. CDR3 sequence: CASSSQGEETQYF. In DNA, the CDR3 is TGTGCCAGCAGTTCTCAGGGTGAAGAGACCCAGTACTTC. The full variable domain, with the rest looked up from reference TRBV9 and TRBJ2-5, is DSGVTQTPKHLITATGQRVTLRCSPRSGDLSVYWYQQSLDQGLQFLIQYYNGEERAKGNILERFSAQQFPDLHSELNLSSLELGDSALYFCASSSQGEETQYFGPGTRLLVL.

The chain links TRBV6-4 to TRBJ2-2; 8 bases line up with TRBD2. V trimming: 5 bases; J trimming: 4 bases; junction bases outside the gene matches: 0. The CDR3 extends over 13 amino acids. Germline V CDR1 and CDR2: MRHNA, SNTAGT. CDR3: CASSSGSTGELFF. The CDR3 nucleotides read TGTGCCAGCAGTAGCGGGAGCACCGGGGAGCTGTTTTTT.

The CDR3 loop reads CASSPGTGGYEQYF. The DNA for the CDR3 is TGTGCCAGCTCCCCCGGGACAGGTGGGTATGAGCAGTACTTC. The J gene is TRBJ2-7, the V gene TRBV18; 8 bases match TRBD1. V was pared by 6 bases and J by 7 bases, with 11 bases of the junction left unmatched. The CDR3 is 14 amino acids. Germline values: CDR1 KGHSH, CDR2 LQKENI.

The rearrangement uses TRBV2 and TRBJ2-7; 9 bases agree with TRBD2. The V gene's germline CDR1 is SNHLY and CDR2 FYNNEI. Trimming at V came to 6 bases and at J to 2 bases, leaving 5 bases not matched to a gene. The CDR3 runs 14 residues. CDR3 bases: TGTGCCAGCAGGCTAGCGGGGTCAACCTACGAGCAGTACTTC. Its translation is CASRLAGSTYEQYF.

V and J are TRBV7-9 and TRBJ1-2; 10 bases line up with TRBD1. The germline CDR1 and CDR2 sequences are SEHNR and FQNEAQ (reference sequence). The CDR3 totals 14 residues. The junction had 4 bases not matched to a gene; V was cut back by 4 bases and J by 5 bases. CDR3 DNA sequence: TGTGCCAGCAGCTCTCAGGGACAGGGGTATGGCTACACCTTC. Translation gives CASSSQGQGYGYTF.

The rearrangement joins TRBV5-1 to TRBJ2-3; 12 bases map to TRBD2. V trimming: 7 bases; J trimming: 2 bases; junction bases outside the gene matches: 5. Germline CDR1 and CDR2: SGHRS and YFSETQ. The CDR3 runs 15 residues. This chain's CDR3 is CASRLAGGNTDTQYF. DNA of the CDR3: TGCGCCAGCCGGCTAGCGGGGGGGAACACAGATACGCAGTATTTT.

This chain uses TRBV11-3 with TRBJ1-1, with D possibly being TRBD1 (5 bases). The CDR3 spans 13 residues. The V gene's germline CDR1 is SGHNT and CDR2 YENEEA. Between the trimmed V and J ends, which lost 5 bases and 8 bases, there was a span of 15 bases. The CDR3 loop is CASSRSRGREAFF. The CDR3 DNA reads TGTGCCAGCAGCCGTTCACGGGGACGAGAAGCTTTCTTT.

There are a few counts of this clone. The V and J genes are TRBV6-1 and TRBJ2-5; D is possibly TRBD1 (6 bases). Trimming took off 5 bases at V and 1 base at J, with 11 bases between the two ends. The germline gives CDR1 MNHNS, CDR2 SASEGT. This CDR3 comprises 14 residues. CDR3 amino acids: CASSLLGGQETQYF. The CDR3 nucleotides are TGTGCCAGCAGTCTTCTAGGGGGCCAAGAGACCCAGTACTTC.

V gene TRBV28 combines with J gene TRBJ2-7, with D hard to call. The V gene lost 6 bases and the J gene lost 0 bases, with 12 bases spanning the gap. CDR1 and CDR2 (germline): MDHEN, SYDVKM. This CDR3 comprises 14 residues. CDR3 nucleotide sequence: TGTGCCAGCAGCCGCCCCTATGGCTCCTACGAGCAGTACTTC. This sequence encodes CASSRPYGSYEQYF.